This T cell receptor beta chain was identified in a study of blood T cell repertoires in COVID-19. For the study at large: Spain, Italy and the United States supplied samples that represented acute and convalescent COVID-19. Sources were T cells, B-cell-depleted T cells, or PBMCs; the material itself was cDNA or gDNA.

The germline gives CDR1 KGHDR, CDR2 SFDVKD. This CDR3 region has 16 residues. J was trimmed by 2 bases and V by 3 bases; bases with no gene match: 6. Authors' data handling: Cell counts per sample came from amplifying reference gene primers. Using immunoSEQ multiplex PCR, the repertoire was profiled, and TCRdb retains in-frame clones only, with some absent. V and J calls and clone size are those listed in that table; D and trimming were worked out from the DNA. The table shows about 150,000 clones, with more than 80% occurring only once. Sequencing was performed on peripheral blood. The clonotype originates from a man in his sixties with acute or convalescent COVID-19. The chain couples TRBV24-1 to TRBJ2-3, with 8 bases identical to TRBD2. The CDR3: CATSDGGRGDTDTQYF. CDR3 in DNA: TGTGCCACCAGTGATGGGGGGCGGGGGGACACAGATACGCAGTATTTT.